Sequencing of this TCR beta chain was carried out in a study of CD8 T cells in ankylosing spondylitis. Study results and limitations: What seemed typical of ankylosing spondylitis blood was a TCR beta motif built from about 8 highly homologous variants.

TCRdb re-analysed the 5' RACE reads in MiXCR, keeping a single row per CDR3 protein. There are roughly 670,000 distinct CDR3 sequences in the sample; roughly 19% occur only once, and under 20% lies in the top ten. In the case of this clonotype: Its antigen is still unknown.

This CDR3 is built from 16 residues. The germline CDR1 and CDR2 sequences are LGHNA and YNFKEQ. V was shortened by 0 bases and J by 5 bases, with 13 bases between the two germline ends. This chain joins TRBV4-2 and TRBJ2-2, with D possibly matching TRBD1 (5 bases). Sequenced sample: blood, either unsorted or a sorted T cell fraction (not recorded which). This receptor was taken from a male donor with ankylosing spondylitis. The CDR3 region has the DNA TGTGCCAGCAGCCAAGATCTTTCAGGGCGGACCGGGGAGCTGTTTTTT. Translation gives CASSQDLSGRTGELFF.